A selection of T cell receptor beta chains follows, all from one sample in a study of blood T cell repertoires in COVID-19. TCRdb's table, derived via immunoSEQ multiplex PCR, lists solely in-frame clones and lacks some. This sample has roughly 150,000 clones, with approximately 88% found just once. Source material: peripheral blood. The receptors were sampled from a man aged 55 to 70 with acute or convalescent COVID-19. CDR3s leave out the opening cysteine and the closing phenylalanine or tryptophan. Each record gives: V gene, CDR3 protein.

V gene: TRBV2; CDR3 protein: ASSSTGGGYGYT
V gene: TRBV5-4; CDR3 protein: ASSSGVMNTEAF
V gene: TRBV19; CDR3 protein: ASSGRGPRPTNEKLF
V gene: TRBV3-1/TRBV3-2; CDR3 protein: ASSFSGAPYEQY
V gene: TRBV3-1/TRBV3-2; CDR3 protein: ASSQGDGTAD
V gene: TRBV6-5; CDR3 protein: ASSYEGANQPQH
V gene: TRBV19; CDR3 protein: ASSIGGQGGQPQH
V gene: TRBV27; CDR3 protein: ASSLRGLWQETQY
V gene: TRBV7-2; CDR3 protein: ASSFGSGGPSYEQY
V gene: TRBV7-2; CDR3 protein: ASSQGHSYEQY
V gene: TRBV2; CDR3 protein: ASSAEGNYGYT
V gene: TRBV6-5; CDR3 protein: ASSLQVNQPQH
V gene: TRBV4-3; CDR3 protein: ASSQARAGGSGNTIY
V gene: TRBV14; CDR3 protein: ASSGQGGSRNTIY
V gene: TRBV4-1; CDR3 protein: ASSQSPRQAYNSPLH
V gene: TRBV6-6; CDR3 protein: ASPDGAGEAF
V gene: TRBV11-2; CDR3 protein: ASSLDRSHGYT
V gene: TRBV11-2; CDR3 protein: ASSLGSGGLADYEQY
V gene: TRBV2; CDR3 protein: ATRGTNYNEQF
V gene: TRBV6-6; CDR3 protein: ASSHSTSTDTQY
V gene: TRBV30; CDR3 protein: AWGQFNEKLF
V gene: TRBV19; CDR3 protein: ASSIGQIMNTEAF